This record looks at one TCR beta chain sequence and its context. The sample belongs to a study of technical replicates of blood from a few donors. Some clones are missing from TCRdb's copy, which holds only in-frame ones; the method was immunoSEQ multiplex PCR. The sample lists about 81,000 clones, about 94% seen once, with 0.3% to 0.4% in the top ten. Germline CDR1 SGHTA, CDR2 FQGNSA. The CDR3 spans 14 residues. With 5 bases clipped from V and 5 bases from J, the junction kept 7 bases outside the gene matches. The TCR sequence derives from a human donor in good health. Sequencing used T cells isolated from PBMCs. The chain combines TRBV7-2 with TRBJ1-1, with 8 bases lining up with TRBD1. CDR3 bases: TGTGCCAGCAGCCTCCAGGGGGCGAGGACTGAAGCTTTCTTT. Protein: CASSLQGARTEAFF.